This T cell receptor beta chain was sequenced for a study of glioma-infiltrating T cells. Germline V gene lookup returns CDR1 SGHTA and CDR2 FQGNSA. The CDR3 is made up of 13 amino acids. The iRepertoire nested amplicon-rescue multiplex PCR amplified TCR alpha and beta CDR3s from RNA. For one-step reverse transcription and amplification, 100-400 ng of tissue mRNA or PBMC total RNA was used. TCRdb independently ran MiXCR on the multiplex PCR reads; one entry per CDR3 protein. The top ten clones hold around 5.2% of a sample with under 200,000 distinct CDR3 sequences, roughly 45% of them seen once. Whole-study findings and limits: Gliomas, especially low-grade, showed above-expected tissue-blood divergence; non-neoplastic patients showed below. Very few CDR3 sequences were shared between tissue and blood.

Note on this clonotype: The antigen remains unidentified. Since a much larger clone is just one base distant, this may be a read error.

The chain combines TRBV7-2 with TRBJ1-6; no definite D call. Material for sequencing was glioma tissue, nonneoplastic brain tissue, or PBMCs (not recorded which). The origin of this receptor is a human donor with low-grade glioma or glioblastoma, undergoing nonglioma brain surgery, or in good health (not recorded which). The CDR3 sequence is CASSPPESSHLHF. The CDR3 coding sequence is TGTGCCAGCTCACCGCCCGAGAGTTCACACCTCCACTTT.